The clone carrying this T cell receptor (beta chain) appeared once. Antigen: not known. Germline CDR1 SGHTA, CDR2 FQGNSA. The CDR3 sequence is 14 residues long. V was shortened by 0 bases and J by 3 bases, with 9 bases between the two germline ends. The entry originates in a study of response to subunit inactivated influenza vaccine. The study's findings and limits: Seasonal influenza vaccination, on each occasion, was suggested by the authors to recruit few new T cells.

TCRdb reanalysed the RT-PCR reads using MiXCR and keeps one entry per CDR3 protein. The table lists about 650,000 distinct CDR3 sequences, less than 20% of them singletons, with roughly 11% in the top ten. The V gene is TRBV7-2, the J gene TRBJ2-7; no clear D. This receptor was taken from a man aged 45-65 years who received an inactivated influenza vaccine. Sequenced material: PBMCs from blood, taken about 12 days after vaccination. CDR3 in amino acids: CASSLAQTDYEQYF. CDR3 in DNA: TGTGCCAGCAGCTTAGCGCAAACAGACTACGAGCAGTACTTC.